A selection of T cell receptor beta chains follows, all from one sample in a study of blood T cell repertoires in COVID-19. TCRdb's copy holds only in-frame clones and misses some; the assay was immunoSEQ multiplex PCR. The sample shows some 270,000 clones, 80% to 90% of them seen only once. The sequenced sample was PBMCs or T cells enriched from blood (not recorded which). These receptors were collected from a woman aged 25 to 39 who had recovered from COVID-19. The CDR3 runs from the conserved cysteine through the conserved F or W. A D gene is named only where the DNA matches it firmly. Clone size, where shown, is once, few, many, or a class for clones that have expanded.

CDR3: CASSRDRGRPHEQYF
DNA: TGTGCCAGCAGCAGGGACAGGGGGCGCCCACACGAGCAGTACTTC
V: TRBV7-8
size: once
J: TRBJ2-7
D: TRBD1

CDR3: CASRLPGQVYNSPLHF
DNA: TGTGCCAGCAGGTTACCGGGACAGGTTTATAATTCACCCCTCCACTTT
V: TRBV7-2
size: NA
J: TRBJ1-6
D: TRBD1

CDR3: CASSLARGDQPQHF
DNA: TGTGCCAGCAGCTTGGCCCGGGGGGATCAGCCCCAGCATTTT
V: TRBV5-6
size: NA
J: TRBJ1-5
D: NA

CDR3: CASSSTGDEQFF
DNA: TGCGCCAGCAGCAGCACAGGGGATGAGCAGTTCTTC
V: TRBV5-1
size: NA
J: TRBJ2-1
D: TRBD1

CDR3: CASSYRGSPEAFF
DNA: TGTGCCAGCAGCTACAGAGGGTCACCTGAAGCTTTCTTT
V: TRBV27
size: NA
J: TRBJ1-1
D: NA

CDR3: CASTGQGKRVMNTEAFF
DNA: TGTGCCAGCACGGGACAGGGAAAGAGGGTCATGAACACTGAAGCTTTCTTT
V: TRBV28
size: once
J: TRBJ1-1
D: TRBD1

CDR3: CASSLMRYNEQFF
DNA: TGTGCCAGCAGCTTAATGCGTTACAATGAGCAGTTCTTC
V: TRBV7-2
size: NA
J: TRBJ2-1
D: NA

CDR3: CASTSDRGLKTEAFF
DNA: TGTGCCAGCACCTCGGACAGGGGATTGAAAACTGAAGCTTTCTTT
V: TRBV9
size: once
J: TRBJ1-1
D: TRBD1

CDR3: CAWRVPADTQYF
DNA: TGTGCCTGGAGAGTCCCGGCAGATACGCAGTATTTT
V: TRBV30
size: NA
J: TRBJ2-3
D: NA

CDR3: CASSYSLAGGRQYQYF
DNA: TGTGCCAGCAGTTACTCCCTAGCGGGAGGCCGCCAGTACCAGTATTTT
V: TRBV6-5
size: NA
J: TRBJ2-3
D: TRBD2

CDR3: CASSPTGKETQYF
DNA: TGCGCCAGCAGCCCCACTGGTAAAGAGACCCAGTACTTC
V: TRBV5-1
size: NA
J: TRBJ2-5
D: NA

CDR3: CASRDARDTDTQYF
DNA: TGTGCCAGCCGCGACGCCCGGGACACAGATACGCAGTATTTT
V: TRBV6-5
size: NA
J: TRBJ2-3
D: NA

CDR3: CSASASGTDVGEQYF
DNA: TGCAGTGCTAGTGCCTCCGGGACTGATGTCGGCGAGCAGTACTTC
V: TRBV20-1
size: NA
J: TRBJ2-7
D: NA

CDR3: CASSPGTGGAGELFF
DNA: TGTGCCAGCAGCCCTGGGACAGGAGGTGCCGGGGAGCTGTTTTTT
V: TRBV7-6
size: once
J: TRBJ2-2
D: TRBD1

CDR3: CASAPGAQPQHF
DNA: TGTGCCAGCGCCCCAGGCGCACAGCCCCAGCATTTT
V: TRBV12-3/TRBV12-4
size: NA
J: TRBJ1-5
D: NA

CDR3: CASSPPGQGLADTQYF
DNA: TGTGCCAGCAGCCCCCCGGGACAGGGTTTAGCAGATACGCAGTATTTT
V: TRBV9
size: NA
J: TRBJ2-3
D: TRBD1

CDR3: CATSSRGGDTQYF
DNA: TGTGCCACCAGCAGCCGGGGTGGGGATACGCAGTATTTT
V: TRBV15
size: NA
J: TRBJ2-3
D: NA

CDR3: CASSPQQGRGVTEAFF
DNA: TGTGCCAGCAGTCCTCAACAGGGGAGAGGTGTGACTGAAGCTTTCTTT
V: TRBV28
size: NA
J: TRBJ1-1
D: TRBD1

CDR3: CASSLLGSGSQETQYF
DNA: TGTGCCAGCAGCTTACTAGGGAGCGGATCCCAAGAGACCCAGTACTTC
V: TRBV7-3
size: NA
J: TRBJ2-5
D: NA

CDR3: CASSGHQGKNTEAFF
DNA: TGCGCCAGCAGTGGCCATCAGGGAAAAAACACTGAAGCTTTCTTT
V: TRBV10-1
size: NA
J: TRBJ1-1
D: NA

CDR3: CASSIALTGGHQPQHF
DNA: TGTGCCAGTAGTATTGCACTTACAGGGGGCCATCAGCCCCAGCATTTT
V: TRBV19
size: few
J: TRBJ1-5
D: TRBD1

CDR3: CASSLSVGDHNEQFF
DNA: TGTGCCAGCAGTTTATCGGTGGGAGATCACAATGAGCAGTTCTTC
V: TRBV27
size: NA
J: TRBJ2-1
D: NA

CDR3: CASSSKDREGQPQHF
DNA: TGTGCCAGCAGCTCAAAGGACAGGGAAGGGCAGCCCCAGCATTTT
V: TRBV4-2
size: NA
J: TRBJ1-5
D: TRBD1

CDR3: CASSKLSGGLNEQFF
DNA: TGTGCCAGTAGCAAACTTAGCGGGGGGCTTAATGAGCAGTTCTTC
V: TRBV19
size: NA
J: TRBJ2-1
D: TRBD2